This TCR beta chain derives from a study of OX40 agonist ivuxolimab in advanced cancers. Some background on the complete study: Ivuxolimab was an agonistic, fully human IgG2 monoclonal antibody directed against OX40 (CD134), a costimulatory receptor. The point of sequencing TCRbeta in the periphery was to test whether ivuxolimab changed TCR sequence diversity and drove clonal T-cell expansion. Partial responses were achieved by three dose-escalation patients, of whom one had hepatocellular carcinoma and two had cutaneous melanoma. The dose-escalation cohort was 80% to 90% male with a mean age of approximately 60 years, ranging from about 23 to 85. Intravenous ivuxolimab was administered to patients every 2 weeks at six dose levels: 0.01, 0.1, 0.3, 1.5, 3 and 10 mg/kg. Prior anti-PD-1, anti-PD-L1 or anti-CTLA-4 therapy was permitted, and checkpoint inhibitors had been received by under 50% of dose-escalation patients. The paper describes the monotherapy dose-escalation part (N of about 47 patients) of the phase I trial of ivuxolimab. Of the 52 patients in dose escalation, around 20 had hepatocellular carcinoma, approximately 15 had melanoma, 9 had renal cell carcinoma and 9 had head and neck cancer. Points the paper makes about the study in general: At doses of 0.1 to 3.0 mg/kg, clonal expansion of both CD4+ and CD8+ blood T cells was observed from baseline to week 6. In the 0.1-3.0 mg/kg groups, partial responders were among the patients with the lowest normalized peripheral clonal expansion, particularly in CD8+ T cells. After ivuxolimab, CD8+ T cells had more expanded clones than CD4+ T cells on average. The antigen specificity of the peripheral T cells that underwent clonal expansion was not determined. Low levels of normalized T-cell clonal expansion were also seen in some nonresponding patients.

The V and J ends are trimmed by 5 bases and 5 bases, leaving 10 bases between them. CDR1 and CDR2 (KGHSH, LQKENI) derive from the germline V gene. Spanning cysteine to phenylalanine, the CDR3 consists of 13 amino acids. Only CDR3 DNA is held: 39 bases, read in frame from base 1. A word on this clone: There is no known antigen for this receptor. There are no base qualities to consult, and no much larger clone falls within one base.

Patients with autoimmune disease history or receiving systemic immunosuppression were excluded from the trial. Peripheral blood for TCR sequencing was drawn from every dose cohort at baseline, at cycle 4 day 1 and at cycle 7 day 1. Samples came from an open-label, multicenter, first-in-human phase I dose-escalation trial of ivuxolimab. Adults with locally advanced or metastatic head and neck squamous cell, hepatocellular, melanoma or renal cell carcinoma were enrolled in the trial. Before TCR sequencing, CD4+ T cells and CD8+ T cells from peripheral blood were sorted into separate populations. Genomic DNA was isolated from the sorted cells so that the TCRbeta CDR3 region could be sequenced. The immunoSEQ Assay was used for sequencing of TCRbeta CDR3 regions. As stored in TCRdb, this immuneACCESS dataset retains in-frame rearrangements with V and J assigned. A fraction of the clones does not appear; measured against another copy, unresolved V genes explain less than half of the discrepancy, and the remainder lacks a known reason. Here the sample has tens of thousands of clones; about 89% occur a single time. The ten largest clones take up over 0.6% of the sample.

Here the chain combines TRBV18 and TRBJ1-5; the D gene remains uncertain. This sample comprised CD4+ or CD8+ T cells sorted from blood, obtained in a trial of the OX40 agonist ivuxolimab. The sequence came from an adult with an advanced solid tumor such as melanoma, head and neck, liver or kidney cancer. The DNA sequence reads TGTGCCAGCTCAATCGACAAGGATCAGCCCCAGCATTTT. Its coded protein is CASSIDKDQPQHF.